This TCR beta chain derives from a study of CD8+ T cells in alopecia areata. Study-level background: It was 6 to 18 months of tofacitinib, and then there were 6 months off drug.

Indicated treatment: oral pan-JAK inhibitor, 5-10 mg twice daily. Study-wide results and caveats: Tofacitinib significantly reduced both scalp clonality and expanded CD8+ clones among the top 100. Among the cells sequenced in scalp samples are also the resident alphabeta T cells of normal skin. While patients received tofacitinib, many expanded lesional clones remained present in scalp and blood.

RNA was isolated and reverse transcribed to cDNA, the sequencing template. Assay: immunoSEQ multiplex PCR; the TCRdb copy retains only in-frame clones and omits some. The table has tens of thousands of clones, 70% to 85% seen once. Note on this clone: Its target is not known.

This CDR3 is built from 16 residues. V lost 4 bases to trimming and J lost 4 bases; unmatched junction nucleotides: 6. Germline V gives CDR1 SEHNR, CDR2 FQNEAQ (reference sequence). This chain joins TRBV7-9 and TRBJ2-3, with 12 bases matching TRBD2. Material: CD8+ T cells sorted from blood, obtained at week 44, from a patient treated with tofacitinib. This receptor was identified in a human donor with alopecia areata. The CDR3 here is CASSSPTSGGPDTQYF. CDR3 nucleotides: TGTGCCAGCAGCTCACCGACTAGCGGGGGCCCAGATACGCAGTATTTT.